This entry concerns a single TCR beta chain. The antigen remains undetermined. The sample comes from a study of cytomegalovirus exposure and HLA in healthy donors. About the research overall: Unique TCRs numbering roughly 80 million, obtained from HLA-typed donors, made up an early data release. Most donors, just over 80% of 398 genotyped, fell in the Caucasian-associated ancestry cluster. Regarding the study as a whole: Most TCR sequences were rare, but some public TCRs occurred in many donors. Analysis was carried out at a later point, and it linked a missense DCLRE1C variant to TCR beta V- and J-gene trimming.

With 60 Vbeta and 13 Jbeta primers, the PCR was carried out. Produced via immunoSEQ multiplex PCR; TCRdb's table is partial and in-frame only. This repertoire includes fewer than 150,000 clones. The CDR3 has 16 residues. The trim removed 0 bases at V and 4 bases at J, leaving 3 bases unmatched. CDR1 is SGHRS, CDR2 YFSETQ, per germline. The clonotype comes from a man aged 40-55 years in good health and CMV-seronegative. The gene calls are TRBV5-1 and TRBJ2-1; 11 bases match TRBD1. The specimen sequenced was PBMCs. CDR3 residues: CASSLAGTGGYNEQFF. The DNA for the CDR3 is TGCGCCAGCAGCTTGGCTGGGACAGGGGGGTACAATGAGCAGTTCTTC.